These T cell receptor beta chains were read from a single sample in a study of response to subunit inactivated influenza vaccine. Each CDR3 protein gets one entry after TCRdb re-called the RT-PCR reads with MiXCR. This sample has just over 300,000 distinct CDR3 sequences, with around 22% found just once. Sequenced here: PBMCs from blood, sampled less than 22 months after vaccination. Every receptor here comes from a man aged 50-75 years who received an inactivated influenza vaccine. The CDR3 runs from the conserved cysteine through the conserved F or W. D genes are given only for firm matches. Some rows have no size entry. The others give once, few or many, or a class for an expanded clone.

V	D	size	J	CDR3	DNA
TRBV7-9	TRBD2	few	TRBJ2-1	CASSPAGTSTYNEQFF	TGTGCCAGCAGCCCCGCCGGGACTAGTACCTACAATGAGCAGTTCTTC
TRBV6-2/TRBV6-3	TRBD1	.	TRBJ2-1	CASRTSQGLGSYNEQFF	TGTGCCAGCAGGACATCACAGGGGCTAGGCTCCTACAATGAGCAGTTCTTC
TRBV6-2/TRBV6-3	.	many	TRBJ2-1	CASSRTNEQFF	TGTGCCAGCAGCCGCACCAATGAGCAGTTCTTC
TRBV6-2/TRBV6-3	TRBD2	.	TRBJ2-1	CASRTSGGAYNEQFF	TGTGCCAGCAGGACTAGCGGGGGGGCCTACAATGAGCAGTTCTTC
TRBV11-1	TRBD2	.	TRBJ2-3	CASSRYTGTSGGPITDTQYF	TGTGCCAGCAGCAGATACACCGGGACTAGCGGGGGGCCGATCACAGATACGCAGTATTTT
TRBV27	.	few	TRBJ2-3	CASSFLNSITDTQYF	TGTGCCAGCAGTTTTCTTAATAGTATCACAGATACGCAGTATTTT
TRBV6-1	.	few	TRBJ1-5	CASTIIGFSNQPQHF	TGTGCCAGCACCATAATCGGGTTTAGCAATCAGCCCCAGCATTTT
TRBV12-3/TRBV12-4	TRBD2	.	TRBJ2-1	CASSQFSRTSGSSYNEQFF	TGTGCCAGCAGCCAATTTTCACGGACTAGCGGGAGCTCCTACAATGAGCAGTTCTTC
TRBV12-3/TRBV12-4	.	once	TRBJ1-2	CASSLSAGRGYTF	TGTGCCAGCAGTTTATCGGCAGGGCGCGGCTACACCTTC
TRBV10-3	TRBD1	.	TRBJ2-1	CAISRDRGGHNEQFF	TGTGCCATCAGTAGGGACAGGGGTGGACACAATGAGCAGTTCTTC
TRBV2	.	.	TRBJ1-1	CASSPRGGVNTEAFF	TGTGCCAGCAGTCCCCGTGGGGGCGTGAACACTGAAGCTTTCTTT
TRBV9	TRBD1	few	TRBJ2-7	CASSIKGDSAYEQYF	TGTGCCAGCAGCATAAAGGGGGACAGCGCCTACGAGCAGTACTTC
TRBV3-1	.	few	TRBJ1-6	CASSPLGTSSYNSPLHF	TGTGCCAGCAGCCCCCTCGGGACTAGCTCCTATAATTCACCCCTCCACTTT
TRBV7-2	.	.	TRBJ2-4	CASSLGGAKNIQYF	TGTGCCAGCAGCTTAGGGGGTGCCAAAAACATTCAGTACTTC
TRBV20-1	TRBD2	.	TRBJ2-1	CSASATSGLYNEQFF	TGCAGTGCTAGTGCTACTAGCGGACTATACAATGAGCAGTTCTTC
TRBV6-1	.	.	TRBJ1-1	CASRGPVANTEAFF	TGTGCCAGCAGGGGCCCGGTGGCGAACACTGAAGCTTTCTTT
TRBV4-3	.	.	TRBJ1-5	CASSQVPGAGQPQHF	TGCGCCAGCAGCCAAGTCCCGGGGGCGGGTCAGCCCCAGCATTTT
TRBV11-2	.	.	TRBJ1-2	CASSFNRANYGFTF	TGTGCCAGCAGCTTCAACAGGGCTAACTATGGCTTCACCTTC
TRBV7-2	.	few	TRBJ2-3	CASRKGGISTDTQYF	TGTGCCAGCCGAAAGGGGGGAATAAGCACAGATACGCAGTATTTT
TRBV9	TRBD1	.	TRBJ1-6	CASSVRPGQGTHNSPLHF	TGTGCCAGCAGCGTACGGCCGGGACAGGGGACGCATAATTCACCCCTCCACTTT
TRBV7-9	.	few	TRBJ1-6	CASSLNTGSRNSPLHF	TGTGCCAGCAGCTTAAATACGGGCTCCCGCAATTCACCCCTCCACTTT
TRBV25-1	.	few	TRBJ1-1	CASSGPFEAFF	TGTGCCAGCAGTGGACCCTTTGAAGCTTTCTTT
TRBV7-3	.	.	TRBJ2-3	CASSPSASATDTQYF	TGTGCCAGCAGCCCCTCGGCTAGCGCCACAGATACGCAGTATTTT
TRBV20-1	.	few	TRBJ2-1	CSARVRNLLRDQQFF	TGCAGTGCTAGGGTTCGAAACCTCCTCCGGGATCAGCAGTTCTTC
TRBV11-2	TRBD1	few	TRBJ1-2	CASSDRGGRGAFYGYTF	TGTGCCAGCAGCGATAGAGGGGGCAGAGGTGCCTTCTATGGCTACACCTTC
TRBV10-3	TRBD1	.	TRBJ1-6	CAISASTGGKSYNSPLHF	TGTGCCATCAGTGCCTCGACAGGGGGCAAATCCTATAATTCACCCCTCCACTTT
TRBV29-1	TRBD2	few	TRBJ2-3	CSVRLAGGTDTQYF	TGCAGCGTGAGGCTAGCGGGAGGCACAGATACGCAGTATTTT
TRBV7-2	.	few	TRBJ1-1	CASSSFRSGVDTEAFF	TGTGCCAGCAGCTCTTTCCGGAGTGGTGTTGACACTGAAGCTTTCTTT
TRBV5-1	TRBD1	.	TRBJ2-1	CASSVGGEYNEQFF	TGCGCCAGCAGCGTAGGGGGCGAATACAATGAGCAGTTCTTC